This T cell receptor beta chain was captured by sequencing in a study of OX40 agonist ivuxolimab in advanced cancers. Study-level background: The treatment was a fully human IgG2 OX40 agonist, ivuxolimab.

Study-level results: At doses 0.1 to 3.0 mg/kg, CD4+ and CD8+ clones expanded. Among the lowest peripheral clonal expansion occurred in 0.1-3.0 mg/kg partial responders.

Concerning this clone itself: Its antigen is currently unknown.

The protocol was immunoSEQ multiplex PCR, while the TCRdb copy is restricted to in-frame clones and leaves out a portion. The sample has about 53,000 clones, roughly nine tenths seen once. The source is an adult with an advanced solid tumor such as melanoma, head and neck, liver or kidney cancer. Sequencing was performed on CD4+ or CD8+ T cells sorted from blood, taken in a trial of the OX40 agonist ivuxolimab.

CDR3 region: CASSSRDTYEQYF. The CDR3 nucleotides read TGCGCCAGCAGCTCCCGGGACACCTACGAGCAGTACTTC. V and J are TRBV5-1 and TRBJ2-7; D is perhaps TRBD1 (6 bases). With 3 bases removed from V and 2 bases from J, the gap between germline ends came to 9 bases. The CDR3 is made up of 13 amino acids. Germline values: CDR1 SGHRS, CDR2 YFSETQ.